These T cell receptor beta chains were read from a single sample in a study of T cells in Graves' hyperthyroidism and ophthalmopathy. TCRdb re-analysed the multiplex PCR reads in MiXCR, keeping a single row per CDR3 protein. The data contain a few hundred thousand distinct CDR3 sequences, around 21% of them singletons. Sequenced sample: blood. Every receptor here comes from a man in his late teens or twenties with Graves' hyperthyroidism. Both conserved end residues are part of each CDR3. Fields, in order: J gene, D gene, clone size, V gene, CDR3 protein, CDR3 DNA. The D gene is left open where the match is weak. Not every row has a clone size; where given, it reads once, few, many or a size class.

j_call: TRBJ1-2
d_call: TRBD1
clone_size: -
v_call: TRBV24-1
cdr3_aa: CATRTPGQGACGYTF
cdr3_nt: TGTGCCACCAGAACACCGGGACAGGGGGCGTGTGGCTACACCTTC

j_call: TRBJ2-7
d_call: TRBD2
clone_size: -
v_call: TRBV10-1
cdr3_aa: CASSDRLAGTYEQYF
cdr3_nt: TGCGCCAGCAGTGATAGACTAGCGGGGACTTACGAGCAGTACTTC

j_call: TRBJ2-5
d_call: TRBD2
clone_size: -
v_call: TRBV11-2
cdr3_aa: CASSRAGVSETQYF
cdr3_nt: TGTGCCAGCAGTCGTGCGGGGGTGAGCGAGACCCAGTACTTC

j_call: TRBJ2-5
d_call: TRBD2
clone_size: -
v_call: TRBV27
cdr3_aa: CASSPPPLAGYKETQYF
cdr3_nt: TGTGCCAGCAGTCCGCCTCCGCTAGCGGGGTACAAAGAGACCCAGTACTTC

j_call: TRBJ2-4
d_call: -
clone_size: many
v_call: TRBV15
cdr3_aa: CATSLALAKNIQYF
cdr3_nt: TGTGCCACGTCACTAGCATTAGCCAAAAACATTCAGTACTTC

j_call: TRBJ2-2
d_call: -
clone_size: many
v_call: TRBV2
cdr3_aa: CASTKGTPNTGELFF
cdr3_nt: TGTGCCAGCACCAAGGGGACACCTAACACCGGGGAGCTGTTTTTT

j_call: TRBJ2-5
d_call: -
clone_size: many
v_call: TRBV4-1
cdr3_aa: CASSQVWQAQETQYF
cdr3_nt: TGCGCCAGCAGCCAAGTGTGGCAAGCTCAAGAGACCCAGTACTTC

j_call: TRBJ1-2
d_call: -
clone_size: many
v_call: TRBV6-1
cdr3_aa: CASSEPDAGYTF
cdr3_nt: TGTGCCAGCAGTGAACCCGACGCGGGCTACACCTTC

j_call: TRBJ2-5
d_call: -
clone_size: -
v_call: TRBV20-1
cdr3_aa: CSARGPLEETQYF
cdr3_nt: TGCAGTGCTAGAGGGCCCCTAGAAGAGACCCAGTACTTC

j_call: TRBJ1-1
d_call: -
clone_size: many
v_call: TRBV18
cdr3_aa: CASTQQGVPEAFF
cdr3_nt: TGTGCCAGCACCCAACAGGGAGTTCCTGAAGCTTTCTTT

j_call: TRBJ1-1
d_call: TRBD1
clone_size: -
v_call: TRBV12-3/TRBV12-4
cdr3_aa: CASRDRGGKTEAFF
cdr3_nt: TGTGCCAGCAGAGACAGGGGGGGAAAAACTGAAGCTTTCTTT

j_call: TRBJ2-2
d_call: -
clone_size: many
v_call: TRBV6-1
cdr3_aa: CASTPKFTGELFF
cdr3_nt: TGTGCCAGCACCCCAAAGTTCACCGGGGAGCTGTTTTTT

j_call: TRBJ1-1
d_call: -
clone_size: few
v_call: TRBV6-2/TRBV6-3
cdr3_aa: CASSYLFVGNTEAFF
cdr3_nt: TGTGCCAGCAGTTACCTTTTCGTGGGGAACACTGAAGCTTTCTTT

j_call: TRBJ2-5
d_call: TRBD1
clone_size: many
v_call: TRBV6-5
cdr3_aa: CASSSGTAIQETQYF
cdr3_nt: TGTGCCAGCAGTTCCGGGACAGCAATCCAAGAGACCCAGTACTTC

j_call: TRBJ2-7
d_call: TRBD2
clone_size: -
v_call: TRBV4-2
cdr3_aa: CASSQELAVSVSYEQYF
cdr3_nt: TGTGCCAGCAGCCAGGAACTAGCGGTTAGCGTCTCCTACGAGCAGTACTTC

j_call: TRBJ2-7
d_call: -
clone_size: -
v_call: TRBV20-1
cdr3_aa: CSANPDSWRFSYEQYF
cdr3_nt: TGCAGTGCTAACCCCGACTCGTGGAGGTTCTCCTACGAGCAGTACTTC

j_call: TRBJ1-5
d_call: -
clone_size: many
v_call: TRBV6-1
cdr3_aa: CASMRWGLGNQPQHF
cdr3_nt: TGTGCCAGCATGAGGTGGGGACTAGGCAATCAGCCCCAGCATTTT

j_call: TRBJ1-5
d_call: -
clone_size: -
v_call: TRBV6-1
cdr3_aa: CASSHRGQSNQPQHF
cdr3_nt: TGTGCCAGCAGCCACCGGGGGCAGAGCAATCAGCCCCAGCATTTT

j_call: TRBJ1-2
d_call: -
clone_size: many
v_call: TRBV12-5
cdr3_aa: CASGLSQYGYTF
cdr3_nt: TGTGCTAGTGGCCTTAGCCAATATGGCTACACCTTC

j_call: TRBJ2-5
d_call: TRBD2
clone_size: -
v_call: TRBV12-3/TRBV12-4
cdr3_aa: CASSFRLAGGPLQETQYF
cdr3_nt: TGTGCCAGCAGTTTCAGGCTAGCGGGGGGCCCACTCCAAGAGACCCAGTACTTC

j_call: TRBJ2-5
d_call: -
clone_size: -
v_call: TRBV11-2
cdr3_aa: CASSSRTPEETQYF
cdr3_nt: TGTGCCAGCAGCTCCCGGACCCCGGAAGAGACCCAGTACTTC

j_call: TRBJ2-7
d_call: TRBD1
clone_size: many
v_call: TRBV6-2/TRBV6-3
cdr3_aa: CASSYSDREQQYF
cdr3_nt: TGTGCCAGCAGTTACTCTGACAGGGAGCAGCAGTACTTC

j_call: TRBJ1-1
d_call: -
clone_size: many
v_call: TRBV20-1
cdr3_aa: CSAGRTGTTEAFF
cdr3_nt: TGCAGTGCTGGCAGGACTGGGACCACTGAAGCTTTCTTT

j_call: TRBJ1-2
d_call: -
clone_size: -
v_call: TRBV29-1
cdr3_aa: CSVDEAPLDGYTF
cdr3_nt: TGCAGCGTTGATGAGGCCCCGCTTGATGGCTACACCTTC

j_call: TRBJ2-7
d_call: TRBD1
clone_size: many
v_call: TRBV7-2
cdr3_aa: CASSFEGAFFYEQYF
cdr3_nt: TGTGCCAGCAGCTTCGAGGGGGCGTTCTTCTACGAGCAGTACTTC

j_call: TRBJ2-7
d_call: TRBD2
clone_size: -
v_call: TRBV6-1
cdr3_aa: CASRGLAGIYF
cdr3_nt: TGTGCCAGCAGGGGACTAGCGGGAATTTACTTC

j_call: TRBJ1-5
d_call: -
clone_size: many
v_call: TRBV6-7
cdr3_aa: CASSYRKVPPQHF
cdr3_nt: TGTGCCAGCAGTTACAGGAAGGTCCCGCCCCAGCATTTT

j_call: TRBJ1-2
d_call: TRBD1
clone_size: many
v_call: TRBV14
cdr3_aa: CASSHAGGLGYTF
cdr3_nt: TGTGCCAGCAGCCATGCAGGGGGCCTTGGCTACACCTTC

j_call: TRBJ2-5
d_call: -
clone_size: many
v_call: TRBV6-5
cdr3_aa: CASSLKGRETQYF
cdr3_nt: TGTGCCAGCAGTCTAAAGGGTCGCGAGACCCAGTACTTC

j_call: TRBJ2-5
d_call: -
clone_size: -
v_call: TRBV10-3
cdr3_aa: CAIRVTDQETQYF
cdr3_nt: TGTGCCATCAGGGTGACAGACCAAGAGACCCAGTACTTC

j_call: TRBJ1-2
d_call: -
clone_size: -
v_call: TRBV12-3/TRBV12-4
cdr3_aa: CASSFQFAKGDYGYTF
cdr3_nt: TGTGCCAGCAGTTTTCAATTTGCTAAAGGGGACTATGGCTACACCTTC

j_call: TRBJ1-2
d_call: -
clone_size: -
v_call: TRBV7-8
cdr3_aa: CAGSSENRAFHGYTF
cdr3_nt: TGTGCCGGCAGCTCCGAAAACAGGGCTTTCCATGGCTACACCTTC

j_call: TRBJ2-2
d_call: -
clone_size: -
v_call: TRBV6-2/TRBV6-3
cdr3_aa: CASSSDYYTGELFF
cdr3_nt: TGTGCCAGCAGTTCGGACTATTACACCGGGGAGCTGTTTTTT

j_call: TRBJ2-7
d_call: TRBD2
clone_size: few
v_call: TRBV27
cdr3_aa: CASSWAGGRNYEQYF
cdr3_nt: TGTGCCAGCAGTTGGGCGGGGGGACGAAACTACGAGCAGTACTTC

j_call: TRBJ2-4
d_call: TRBD1
clone_size: -
v_call: TRBV7-6
cdr3_aa: CASSSLQDRGGIQYF
cdr3_nt: TGTGCCAGCAGCTCCCTACAGGACAGGGGAGGCATTCAGTACTTC

j_call: TRBJ2-3
d_call: TRBD2
clone_size: once
v_call: TRBV12-3/TRBV12-4
cdr3_aa: CASSLGRLAGGSGTDTQYF
cdr3_nt: TGTGCCAGCAGTTTGGGCCGGCTAGCGGGGGGATCGGGCACAGATACGCAGTATTTT

j_call: TRBJ2-7
d_call: -
clone_size: many
v_call: TRBV6-2/TRBV6-3
cdr3_aa: CASRTGTATYEQYF
cdr3_nt: TGTGCCAGCAGAACCGGGACGGCGACCTACGAGCAGTACTTC

j_call: TRBJ1-2
d_call: TRBD1
clone_size: -
v_call: TRBV7-8
cdr3_aa: CASSLARSDRESGYTF
cdr3_nt: TGTGCCAGCAGCTTAGCGCGGTCGGACAGGGAAAGTGGCTACACCTTC

j_call: TRBJ2-2
d_call: TRBD1
clone_size: few
v_call: TRBV24-1
cdr3_aa: CATSGFRTGGRTGELFF
cdr3_nt: TGTGCCACCAGTGGTTTTAGGACAGGGGGCAGGACCGGGGAGCTGTTTTTT

j_call: TRBJ1-5
d_call: -
clone_size: many
v_call: TRBV19
cdr3_aa: CASRGGYQPQHF
cdr3_nt: TGTGCCAGTAGGGGGGGGTATCAGCCCCAGCATTTT

j_call: TRBJ1-5
d_call: TRBD1
clone_size: -
v_call: TRBV2
cdr3_aa: CASRDLDRGHQPQHF
cdr3_nt: TGTGCCAGCAGAGACCTGGACAGGGGACATCAGCCCCAGCATTTT

j_call: TRBJ2-4
d_call: -
clone_size: -
v_call: TRBV5-1
cdr3_aa: CASSYGGKQGGKNIQYF
cdr3_nt: TGCGCCAGCAGCTACGGGGGGAAACAGGGTGGCAAAAACATTCAGTACTTC

j_call: TRBJ1-3
d_call: -
clone_size: many
v_call: TRBV12-3/TRBV12-4
cdr3_aa: CASSWAASGNTIYF
cdr3_nt: TGTGCCAGCAGTTGGGCGGCATCTGGAAACACCATATATTTT

j_call: TRBJ2-2
d_call: TRBD1
clone_size: many
v_call: TRBV6-2/TRBV6-3
cdr3_aa: CASGQGNTGELFF
cdr3_nt: TGTGCCAGCGGACAGGGAAACACCGGGGAGCTGTTTTTT

j_call: TRBJ2-7
d_call: -
clone_size: many
v_call: TRBV2
cdr3_aa: CASSEWGQRYEQYF
cdr3_nt: TGTGCCAGCAGTGAATGGGGACAACGTTACGAGCAGTACTTC

j_call: TRBJ1-1
d_call: -
clone_size: many
v_call: TRBV4-1
cdr3_aa: CASSQGRLGVNTEAFF
cdr3_nt: TGCGCCAGCAGCCAAGGTCGCCTTGGGGTGAACACTGAAGCTTTCTTT

j_call: TRBJ1-5
d_call: TRBD1
clone_size: many
v_call: TRBV7-9
cdr3_aa: CASRGQGGGNQPQHF
cdr3_nt: TGTGCCAGCAGGGGACAGGGCGGCGGCAATCAGCCCCAGCATTTT

j_call: TRBJ1-1
d_call: -
clone_size: few
v_call: TRBV14
cdr3_aa: CASSQGPWAPEAFF
cdr3_nt: TGTGCCAGCAGCCAAGGCCCGTGGGCCCCTGAGGCTTTCTTT